This T cell receptor (beta chain) was sequenced in a study of PD-1 blockade in mismatch repair-deficient tumors. Turning to the study itself: Patients had eleven to twelve mismatch repair-deficient cancer types, all previously treated and progressing.

Study-level points and caveats: After pembrolizumab, tumor-resident clones rose rapidly, then generally contracted before radiologic responses.

TCRs were sequenced from three patients responding to pembrolizumab. This CDR3 has 15 residues. Germline V lookup: CDR1 LNHDA, CDR2 SQIVND (reference sequence). The V end was cut by 5 bases, the J end by 3 bases, with 13 bases between. This table comes from immunoSEQ multiplex PCR, and its TCRdb copy is limited to in-frame clones, with some not included. This sample yields 49,000 or so clones, of which about 85% are seen a single time; 7% to 8.5% belongs to the top ten. For this clone: Its antigen is not identified.

The sequence was obtained from an adult with mismatch repair-deficient cancer. The starting material was peripheral blood, obtained about 4.5 months after starting pembrolizumab. The V call is TRBV19, the J call TRBJ1-4; D uncertain. The CDR3 nucleotides are TGTGCCAGTAGTGACCGGACGGTAGCTAATGAAAAACTGTTTTTT. Residues: CASSDRTVANEKLFF.